Following are 5 T cell receptor beta chains from one sample sequenced in a study of T cell repertoires in cytomegalovirus infection. Their recognized antigens are unknown. Each CDR3 protein gets one entry after TCRdb re-called the reads with MiXCR. The profile shows about half a million distinct CDR3 sequences, around 35% of them singletons. Sequenced material: cultured PBMCs, taken from culture after CMV antigen stimulation. Receptor source: a human donor in good health (CMV status not recorded). Some clones in this sample may be carry-over from other donors' samples.

The rearrangement joins TRBV19 to TRBJ2-3, with D possibly called TRBD1 or TRBD2 (5 bases each). Trimming shortened V by 10 bases and J by 7 bases, and 12 bases separated the two germline ends. The CDR3 spans 11 residues. CDR1 LNHDA and CDR2 SQIVND come from the germline V gene (reference sequence). Here the CDR3 reads CATGAWHTQYF. The CDR3 coding sequence is TGTGCCACCGGGGCCTGGCATACGCAGTATTTT.

This clonotype was recorded many times. This rearrangement joins TRBV7-8 to TRBJ2-6; 7 bases are shared with TRBD1. This CDR3 comprises 16 residues. The germline V gene encodes CDR1 SGHVS and CDR2 FQNEAQ. V dropped 6 bases and J dropped 4; count of bases not matched to a gene: 9. CDR3 sequence: CASSNLRGPGANVLTF. The CDR3 nucleotides read TGTGCCAGCAGTAATTTAAGGGGGCCCGGGGCCAACGTCCTGACTTTC.

This clonotype was observed a handful of times. The V call is TRBV12-3 or TRBV12-4, the J call TRBJ1-5; 9 nucleotides match TRBD1. The trim removed 5 bases at V and 2 bases at J, leaving 4 bases unmatched. The CDR3 extends over 15 amino acids. The CDR3 reads CASSTGGAGNQPQHF. CDR3 sequence (DNA): TGTGCCAGCAGTACAGGGGGCGCCGGCAATCAGCCCCAGCATTTT.

Worth noting for this clonotype: In this CDR3 the conserved last residue, phenylalanine or tryptophan, is missing, so a read error is likely. The chain carries TRBV10-3 and TRBJ1-1, with 7 positions matching TRBD1. The germline CDR1 and CDR2 sequences are ENHRY and SYGVKD. V shed 3 bases and J 8 bases; nucleotides not matched to a gene: 6. The CDR3 extends over 13 amino acids. In DNA, the CDR3 is TGTGCCATCAGTGATGTTTCCAGGGGGGAAGCTTTCCTT. Protein sequence: CAISDVSRGEAFL.

J is TRBJ2-7 and V is TRBV19; D may correspond to TRBD1 or TRBD2 (6 bases each). The CDR3 covers 13 residues. CDR1 and CDR2 from the germline V gene are LNHDA and SQIVND (reference sequence). V lost 9 bases and J lost 2, with 14 bases in between. Here the CDR3 reads CASREGGAYEQYF. The CDR3 DNA follows: TGTGCCAGCCGAGAGGGGGGAGCCTACGAGCAGTACTTC.